This T cell receptor beta chain appears in the sequencing data of a study of T cells after yellow fever vaccination (dated by TCRdb to 2018 to 2020). Study-wide context: The SMART-Seq v4 Ultra Low Input RNA kit was used to prepare libraries from fractions with low cell numbers. To follow T-cell clones before and after both primary and booster YFV17D yellow fever vaccination, bulk TCR alpha and beta repertoires underwent longitudinal sequencing. Two healthy male donors made up the cohort, one aged 18 to 29 years and the other aged 30 to 40 years. Blood was collected at multiple timepoints before and after primary and secondary immunization, and bulk PBMC replicates and cell subsets were isolated.

What the treatment or condition label conveys for this sample: live attenuated yellow fever vaccine strain. Two biological replicates of bulk PBMCs were collected at each blood-draw timepoint. A standard Ficoll-Paque protocol was used to isolate PBMCs from peripheral blood. TriZol was used to extract RNA from bulk PBMCs, from CD4 and CD8 fractions, and from dextramer-positive and dextramer-negative fractions. In regard to this clonotype: The clone's antigen remains unknown. Base qualities are not provided; no much larger clone lies one nucleotide away.

TCR cDNA was synthesized by 5'RACE template switching, which introduced a universal primer site and unique molecular identifiers. Priming of cDNA synthesis was performed from both the TCR alpha and TCR beta constant segments. Libraries were amplified in two PCR steps, with sample barcodes and sequencing adapters added in the second step. Libraries were sequenced on Illumina HiSeq 2500 (2x100 bp) or NovaSeq (2x150 bp). The original pipeline was this. Demultiplexing of reads and collapsing into UMI consensus sequences were performed with MIGEC, and V(D)J alignment was carried out with MiXCR. Using edgeR on replicate PBMC samples, clonotypes were called vaccine-responding if FDR was below 0.01 and the log2 fold change was above 5 up to day 15. Each bulk clonotype was labeled CD4 or CD8 based on which sequenced repertoire, CD4 or CD8, contained the clonotype at higher abundance. TCRdb handled the public reads itself, with Q25 trimming in fastp and clone calling in MiXCR, and kept productive beta chains. Rows are combined by CDR3 protein, so each entry shows the most common genes and DNA. The V and J calls reflect TCRdb's pipeline rather than the authors' work. The sample profile shows around 610,000 distinct CDR3 sequences; approximately 12% of them were found once. Clones ranked in the top ten supply over 12% of the sample.

From the cysteine through the phenylalanine, the CDR3 covers 18 amino acids. Of the read, only the CDR3 DNA is kept; its 54 bases are in frame from base 1. At the junction V is shortened by 3 bases and J by 5 bases; bases outside the gene matches: 15. The germline V gene (reference sequence) gives CDR1 as DFQATT and CDR2 as SNEGSKA. The full study reports these points: The secondary T-cell response was weaker than the primary response but faster, peaking on day 5 instead of day 15. FACS-sorted repertoires could contain abundant contaminating clonotypes from the bulk population, so computational filtering was required. A small fraction of clonotypes showed up in both the CD4 and CD8 compartments, probably as a result of convergent recombination. Most clones expanded after primary vaccination were re-detected after the booster (around 96% of CD4 and more than 70% of CD8), suggesting broad memory maintenance. The study included only a couple of donors, which limits how far the findings can be generalized.

This receptor chain uses TRBV20-1 and TRBJ2-7, with 14 bases aligning to TRBD2. This sequence was found in a man aged 25-45 years who received the YFV17D yellow fever vaccine. The material was PBMCs, obtained on the day of the yellow fever booster vaccination. The DNA sequence follows: TGCAGTGCTAGGTCCCCCCTCACCGGGACTAGCGGGAGCGACGAGCAGTACTTC. This codes for CSARSPLTGTSGSDEQYF.